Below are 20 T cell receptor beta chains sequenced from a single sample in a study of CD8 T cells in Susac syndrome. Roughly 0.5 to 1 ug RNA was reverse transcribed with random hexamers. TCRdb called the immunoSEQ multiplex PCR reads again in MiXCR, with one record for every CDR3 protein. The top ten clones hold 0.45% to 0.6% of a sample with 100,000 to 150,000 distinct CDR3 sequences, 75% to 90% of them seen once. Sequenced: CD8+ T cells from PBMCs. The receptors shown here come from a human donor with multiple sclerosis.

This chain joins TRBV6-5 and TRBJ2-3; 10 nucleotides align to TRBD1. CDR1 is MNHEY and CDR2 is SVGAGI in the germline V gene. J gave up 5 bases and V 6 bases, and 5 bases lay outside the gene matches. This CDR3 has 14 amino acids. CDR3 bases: TGTGCCAGCAGACCGACAGGGGGCATAGATACGCAGTATTTT. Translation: CASRPTGGIDTQYF.

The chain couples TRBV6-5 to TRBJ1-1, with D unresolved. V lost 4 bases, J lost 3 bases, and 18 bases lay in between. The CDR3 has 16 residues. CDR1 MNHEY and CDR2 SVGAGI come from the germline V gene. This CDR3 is CASSFVQVGLDTEAFF. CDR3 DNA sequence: TGTGCCAGCAGTTTCGTCCAGGTGGGGTTGGACACTGAAGCTTTCTTT.

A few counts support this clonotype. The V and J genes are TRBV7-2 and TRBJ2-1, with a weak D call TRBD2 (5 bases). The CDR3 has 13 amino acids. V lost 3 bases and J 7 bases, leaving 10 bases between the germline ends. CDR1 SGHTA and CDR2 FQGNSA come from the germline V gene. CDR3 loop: CASSFAGPNEQFF. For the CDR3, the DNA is TGTGCCAGCAGCTTCGCGGGTCCGAATGAGCAGTTCTTC. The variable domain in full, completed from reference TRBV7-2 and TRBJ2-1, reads GAGVSQSPSNKVTEKGKDVELRCDPISGHTALYWYRQSLGQGLEFLIYFQGNSAPDKSGLPSDRFSAERTGGSVSTLTIQRTQQEDSAVYLCASSFAGPNEQFFGPGTRLTVL.

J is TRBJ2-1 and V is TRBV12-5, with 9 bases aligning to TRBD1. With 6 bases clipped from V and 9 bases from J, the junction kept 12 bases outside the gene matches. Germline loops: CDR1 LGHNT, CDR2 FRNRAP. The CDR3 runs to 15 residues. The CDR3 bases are TGTGCTAGTGGCTCTCCGGGACAGGGCGTGGGTGAGCAGTTCTTC. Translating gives CASGSPGQGVGEQFF. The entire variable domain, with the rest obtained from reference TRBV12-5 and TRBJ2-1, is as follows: DARVTQTPRHKVTEMGQEVTMRCQPILGHNTVFWYRQTMMQGLELLAYFRNRAPLDDSGMPKDRFSAEMPDATLATLKIQPSEPRDSAVYFCASGSPGQGVGEQFFGPGTRLTVL.

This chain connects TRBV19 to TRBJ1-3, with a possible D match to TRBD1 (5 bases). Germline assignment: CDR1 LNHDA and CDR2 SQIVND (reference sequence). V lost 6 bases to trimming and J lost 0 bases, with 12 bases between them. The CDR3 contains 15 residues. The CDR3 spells CASSTGGSSGNTIYF. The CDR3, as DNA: TGTGCCAGTAGCACGGGGGGGAGCTCTGGAAACACCATATATTTT. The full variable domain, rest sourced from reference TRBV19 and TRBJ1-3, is DGGITQSPKYLFRKEGQNVTLSCEQNLNHDAMYWYRQDPGQGLRLIYYSQIVNDFQKGDIAEGYSVSREKKESFPLTVTSAQKNPTAFYLCASSTGGSSGNTIYFGEGSWLTVV.

CDR3 coding DNA: TGTGCCACCAGTCCATTAGCGGAGACCGGGGAGCTGTTTTTT. Protein product: CATSPLAETGELFF. The genes are TRBV24-1 and TRBJ2-2; D perhaps matches TRBD2 (6 bases). This CDR3 is 14 amino acids long. V dropped 6 bases and J dropped 5 bases, with 12 bases sitting between them. Germline V gene sequence: CDR1 KGHDR, CDR2 SFDVKD.

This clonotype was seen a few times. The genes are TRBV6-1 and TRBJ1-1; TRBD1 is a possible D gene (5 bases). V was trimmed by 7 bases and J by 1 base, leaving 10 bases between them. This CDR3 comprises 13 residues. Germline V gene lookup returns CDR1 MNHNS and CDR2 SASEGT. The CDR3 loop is CASTLGGNTEAFF. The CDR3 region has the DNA TGTGCCAGCACCCTTGGGGGGAACACTGAAGCTTTCTTT.

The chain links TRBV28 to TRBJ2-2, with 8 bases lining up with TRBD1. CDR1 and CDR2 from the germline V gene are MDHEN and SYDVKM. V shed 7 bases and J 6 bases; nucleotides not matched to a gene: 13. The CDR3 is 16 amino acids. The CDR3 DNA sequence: TGTGCCAGCAACCCGGGACAGGTTTCTTCCCCCGGGGAGCTGTTTTTT. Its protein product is CASNPGQVSSPGELFF.

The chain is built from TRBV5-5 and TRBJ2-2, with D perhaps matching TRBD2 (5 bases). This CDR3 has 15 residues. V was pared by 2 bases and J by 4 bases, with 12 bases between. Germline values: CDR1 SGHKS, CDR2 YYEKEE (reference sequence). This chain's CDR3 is CASSFWTASTGELFF. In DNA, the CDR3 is TGTGCCAGCAGCTTTTGGACTGCGAGCACCGGGGAGCTGTTTTTT.

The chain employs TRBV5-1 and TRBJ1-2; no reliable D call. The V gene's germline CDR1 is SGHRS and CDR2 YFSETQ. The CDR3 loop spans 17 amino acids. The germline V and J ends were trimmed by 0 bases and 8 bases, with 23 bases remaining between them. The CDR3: CASSLESLPGSSRGYTF. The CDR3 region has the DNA TGCGCCAGCAGCTTGGAATCCTTACCGGGAAGTTCGAGGGGCTACACCTTC. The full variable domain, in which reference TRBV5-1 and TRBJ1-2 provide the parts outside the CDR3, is KAGVTQTPRYLIKTRGQQVTLSCSPISGHRSVSWYQQTPGQGLQFLFEYFSETQRNKGNFPGRFSGRQFSNSRSEMNVSTLELGDSALYLCASSLESLPGSSRGYTFGSGTRLTVV.

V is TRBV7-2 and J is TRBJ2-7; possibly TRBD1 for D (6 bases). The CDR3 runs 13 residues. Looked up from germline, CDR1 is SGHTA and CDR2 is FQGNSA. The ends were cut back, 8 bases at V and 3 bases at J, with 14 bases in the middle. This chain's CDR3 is CASGWDKVYEQYF. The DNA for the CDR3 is TGTGCCAGCGGGTGGGACAAGGTCTACGAGCAGTACTTC. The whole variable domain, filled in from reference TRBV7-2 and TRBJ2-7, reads GAGVSQSPSNKVTEKGKDVELRCDPISGHTALYWYRQSLGQGLEFLIYFQGNSAPDKSGLPSDRFSAERTGGSVSTLTIQRTQQEDSAVYLCASGWDKVYEQYFGPGTRLTVT.

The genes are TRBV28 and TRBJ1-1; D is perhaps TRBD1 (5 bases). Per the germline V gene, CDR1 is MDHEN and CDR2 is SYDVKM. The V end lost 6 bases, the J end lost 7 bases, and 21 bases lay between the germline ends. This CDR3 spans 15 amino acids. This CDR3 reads CASSSRAVHWVEAFF. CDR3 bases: TGTGCCAGCAGCTCCAGGGCGGTTCACTGGGTTGAAGCTTTCTTT.

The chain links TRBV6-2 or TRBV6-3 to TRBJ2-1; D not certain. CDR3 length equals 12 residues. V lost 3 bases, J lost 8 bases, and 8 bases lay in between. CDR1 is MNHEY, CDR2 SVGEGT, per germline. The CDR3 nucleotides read TGTGCCAGCAGTTATTACTTCGATGAGCAGTTCTTC. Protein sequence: CASSYYFDEQFF.

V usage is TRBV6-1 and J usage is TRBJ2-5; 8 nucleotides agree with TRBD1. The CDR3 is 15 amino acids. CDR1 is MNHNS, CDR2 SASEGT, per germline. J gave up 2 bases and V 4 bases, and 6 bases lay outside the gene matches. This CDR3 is CASSGPRQGQETQYF. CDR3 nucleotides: TGTGCCAGCAGTGGACCTAGACAGGGGCAAGAGACCCAGTACTTC.

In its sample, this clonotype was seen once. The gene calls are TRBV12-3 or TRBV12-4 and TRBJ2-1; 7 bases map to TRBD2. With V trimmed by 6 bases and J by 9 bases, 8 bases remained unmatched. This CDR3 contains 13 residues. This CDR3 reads CASSSSGGAEQFF. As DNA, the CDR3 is TGTGCCAGCAGCTCTTCGGGGGGAGCTGAGCAGTTCTTC.

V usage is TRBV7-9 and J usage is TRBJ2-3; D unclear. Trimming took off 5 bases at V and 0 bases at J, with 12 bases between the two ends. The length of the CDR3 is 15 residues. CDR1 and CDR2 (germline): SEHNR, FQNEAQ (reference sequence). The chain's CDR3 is CASSRSDGSTDTQYF. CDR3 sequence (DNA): TGTGCCAGCAGCCGCTCGGACGGAAGCACAGATACGCAGTATTTT.

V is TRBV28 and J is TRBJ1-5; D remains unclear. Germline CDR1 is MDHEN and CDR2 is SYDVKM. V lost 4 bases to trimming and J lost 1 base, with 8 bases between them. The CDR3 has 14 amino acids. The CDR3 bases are TGTGCCAGCAGTTCTACCCCGAGCAATCAGCCCCAGCATTTT. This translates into CASSSTPSNQPQHF.

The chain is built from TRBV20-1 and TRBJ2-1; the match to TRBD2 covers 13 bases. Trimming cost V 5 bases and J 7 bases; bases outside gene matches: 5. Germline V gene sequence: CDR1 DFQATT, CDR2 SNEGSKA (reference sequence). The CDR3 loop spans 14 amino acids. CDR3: CSAGGTSGMNEQFF. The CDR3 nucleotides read TGCAGTGCTGGGGGGACTAGCGGGATGAATGAGCAGTTCTTC.

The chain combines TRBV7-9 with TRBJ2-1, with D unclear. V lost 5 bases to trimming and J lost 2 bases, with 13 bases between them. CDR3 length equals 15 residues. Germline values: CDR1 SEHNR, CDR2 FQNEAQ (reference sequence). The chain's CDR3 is CASSPDGFTYNEQFF. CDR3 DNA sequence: TGTGCCAGCAGCCCCGACGGTTTTACCTACAATGAGCAGTTCTTC. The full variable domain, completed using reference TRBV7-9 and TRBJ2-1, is DTGVSQNPRHKITKRGQNVTFRCDPISEHNRLYWYRQTLGQGPEFLTYFQNEAQLEKSRLLSDRFSAERPKGSFSTLEIQRTEQGDSAMYLCASSPDGFTYNEQFFGPGTRLTVL.

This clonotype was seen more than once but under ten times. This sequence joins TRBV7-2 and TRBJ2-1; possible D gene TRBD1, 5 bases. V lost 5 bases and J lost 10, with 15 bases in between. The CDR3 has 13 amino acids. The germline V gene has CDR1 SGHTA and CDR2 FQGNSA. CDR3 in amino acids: CASSPSRVGEQFF. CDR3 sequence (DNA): TGTGCCAGCAGCCCTTCCAGGGTAGGGGAGCAGTTCTTC.